The next 30 T cell receptor beta chains were all read from a single sample in a study of graft-versus-host responses after intestinal transplantation. No cognate antigen is known for these TCRs. Sequenced by immunoSEQ multiplex PCR; TCRdb stores in-frame clones only, minus some. The table includes under 130,000 clones, roughly 93% detected once. Sequencing used unstimulated CD8+ T cells sorted from spleen or lymph node cells, obtained before intestinal transplant. These receptor sequences come from a human donor who received an intestinal transplant.

This chain uses TRBV4-1 with TRBJ2-3; TRBD1 agrees at 8 bases. V lost 4 bases and J lost 8; bases outside the gene matches: 8. This CDR3 has 14 residues. Germline V gives CDR1 MGHRA, CDR2 YSYEKL. The CDR3 reads CASSPTGDRVTQYF. In DNA, the CDR3 is TGCGCCAGCAGCCCGACAGGGGATAGGGTTACGCAGTATTTT.

This rearrangement joins TRBV6-5 to TRBJ1-1; TRBD1 agrees at 8 bases. This CDR3 is 16 amino acids long. Germline trimming cut 2 bases from V and 0 bases from J; bases unmatched to any gene: 5. Germline lookup yields CDR1 MNHEY and CDR2 SVGAGI. In DNA form, the CDR3 reads TGTGCCAGCAGTTACAAACAGGGGGGGGTGAACACTGAAGCTTTCTTT. It translates to CASSYKQGGVNTEAFF.

The chain couples TRBV11-2 to TRBJ2-1; D unclear. Germline lookup yields CDR1 SGHAT and CDR2 FQNNGV. The CDR3 spans 16 residues. Trimming stripped 0 bases from V and 1 base from J, with 10 bases between. DNA of the CDR3: TGTGCCAGCAGCTTAGATAGGGCGGTTTCCTACAATGAGCAGTTCTTC. This gives the protein CASSLDRAVSYNEQFF.

The chain links TRBV19 to TRBJ2-5; 8 nucleotides agree with TRBD2. V lost 3 bases to trimming and J lost 9 bases; unmatched junction nucleotides: 18. The CDR3 length is 17 residues. Germline V gene sequence: CDR1 LNHDA, CDR2 SQIVND (reference sequence). The CDR3 region is CASSIRRARAGVGAQYF. DNA of the CDR3: TGTGCCAGTAGTATCCGGCGGGCTAGAGCGGGGGTAGGGGCCCAGTACTTC.

The chain combines TRBV4-1 with TRBJ2-1; no firm D call. V was cut by 4 bases and J by 4 bases, with 8 bases left in between. Germline V gene data show CDR1 as MGHRA and CDR2 as YSYEKL. The CDR3 runs 13 residues. The CDR3 DNA sequence: TGCGCCAGCAGCCGAGAGTCATACAATGAGCAGTTCTTC. Translating it yields CASSRESYNEQFF.

The chain employs TRBV5-1 and TRBJ1-5, with TRBD1 as a possible D gene (6 bases). The CDR3 extends over 15 amino acids. Germline assignment: CDR1 SGHRS and CDR2 YFSETQ. Deletions cut 0 bases from V and 4 bases from J, with 11 bases between. CDR3 nucleotide sequence: TGCGCCAGCAGCTTGGAGCCAGGGACAAATCAGCCCCAGCATTTT. Protein: CASSLEPGTNQPQHF.

Regarding this clone: One junction end disagrees with the germline gene, perhaps due to a read error. The V and J genes are TRBV28 and TRBJ1-2, with D unresolved. The CDR3 contains 12 residues. Germline V lookup: CDR1 MDHEN, CDR2 SYDVKM. Here the CDR3 reads CASNNPDIYLHF. CDR3 sequence (DNA): TGTGCCAGCAATAACCCAGATATCTACCTTCACTTC.

This chain links TRBV5-1 with TRBJ1-1; D is unclear. This CDR3 has 14 amino acids. Per germline, CDR1 SGHRS and CDR2 YFSETQ. Trimming removed 3 bases from V and 3 bases from J, with 12 bases in between. CDR3 sequence: CASSSDTGDTEAFF. DNA of the CDR3: TGCGCCAGCAGCTCTGACACTGGAGACACTGAAGCTTTCTTT. Drawing the rest from reference TRBV5-1 and TRBJ1-1, the complete variable domain is KAGVTQTPRYLIKTRGQQVTLSCSPISGHRSVSWYQQTPGQGLQFLFEYFSETQRNKGNFPGRFSGRQFSNSRSEMNVSTLELGDSALYLCASSSDTGDTEAFFGQGTRLTVV.

This clone was observed once. The V gene is TRBV27, the J gene TRBJ2-7; the match to TRBD1 covers 7 bases. V was pared by 6 bases and J by 0 bases, with 5 bases of the junction left unmatched. In germline, CDR1 is MNHEY, CDR2 SMNVEV (reference sequence). CDR3 length: 14 amino acids. CDR3 in DNA: TGTGCCAGCAGGGACCGGGACAGCTCCTACGAGCAGTACTTC. This translates into CASRDRDSSYEQYF.

This clone came up once. The gene calls are TRBV19 and TRBJ1-3; D is unresolved. The V gene lost 8 bases and the J gene lost 0 bases, with 20 bases spanning the gap. The germline V gene has CDR1 LNHDA and CDR2 SQIVND (reference sequence). The CDR3 is 17 amino acids. The DNA of the CDR3 is TGTGCCAGTCACTCTCGGGCCCTGCCCATCTCTGGAAACACCATATATTTT. This sequence encodes CASHSRALPISGNTIYF.

V gene TRBV5-1 combines with J gene TRBJ1-1; no clear D. The ends were cut back, 1 base at V and 3 bases at J, with 13 bases in the middle. The CDR3 is 15 amino acids. Looked up from germline, CDR1 is SGHRS and CDR2 is YFSETQ. CDR3 residues: CASSLPFEEHTEAFF. DNA of the CDR3: TGCGCCAGCAGCTTGCCCTTTGAGGAGCACACTGAAGCTTTCTTT.

V and J are TRBV6-4 and TRBJ1-1, with unresolved D. Germline CDR1 MRHNA, CDR2 SNTAGT. CDR3 size: 13 residues. Trimming took 6 bases from V and 4 from J, leaving 12 bases between them. CDR3 sequence: CASRGPLGTEAFF. The CDR3 DNA reads TGTGCCAGCAGGGGCCCGTTGGGCACTGAAGCTTTCTTT.

This chain links TRBV7-9 with TRBJ1-2; 8 bases line up with TRBD1. V lost 3 bases, J lost 6 bases, and 6 bases stayed unmatched. CDR3 length: 14 amino acids. CDR1 is SEHNR, CDR2 FQNEAQ, per germline (reference sequence). The DNA of the CDR3 is TGTGCCAGCAGCTTTCTGGACAGGGTTGATGGCTACACCTTC. As protein: CASSFLDRVDGYTF.

V and J are TRBV2 and TRBJ2-1, with 8 positions matching TRBD2. The CDR3 length is 13 residues. Germline V gene data show CDR1 as SNHLY and CDR2 as FYNNEI. V gave up 8 bases and J gave up 0 bases; unmatched junction bases: 0. The chain's CDR3 is CASGTSSYNEQFF. CDR3 in DNA: TGTGCCAGCGGGACTAGCTCCTACAATGAGCAGTTCTTC.

This chain joins TRBV9 and TRBJ2-2; the D gene is possibly TRBD1 (5 bases). The CDR3 is 14 amino acids. V dropped 4 bases and J dropped 6 bases, with 13 bases sitting between them. Germline V CDR1 and CDR2: SGDLS, YYNGEE. CDR3 DNA: TGTGCCAGCAGCATACAGATGGGGCCCGGGGAGCTGTTTTTT. Translation gives CASSIQMGPGELFF.

The chain recombines TRBV4-1 with TRBJ2-7; 10 positions agree with TRBD1. Germline V CDR1 and CDR2: MGHRA, YSYEKL. J lost 4 bases, V lost 6 bases, and 12 bases had no gene match. The CDR3 is 16 residues long. The CDR3 DNA follows: TGCGCCAGCAGTCCAACCCCGCGGACAGGGGGTTACGAGCAGTACTTC. Translation: CASSPTPRTGGYEQYF.

The chain joins TRBV30 to TRBJ1-5, with D possibly TRBD1 on 6 matching bases. Germline V gives CDR1 GTSNPN, CDR2 SVGIG (reference sequence). Trimming shortened V by 0 bases and J by 4 bases, and 16 bases separated the two germline ends. The CDR3 has 16 residues. The CDR3: CAWSVIGRDKNQPQHF. Here the CDR3 DNA reads TGTGCCTGGAGTGTAATAGGCCGGGACAAGAATCAGCCCCAGCATTTT. Complete variable domain (other parts from reference TRBV30 and TRBJ1-5): SQTIHQWPATLVQPVGSPLSLECTVEGTSNPNLYWYRQAAGRGLQLLFYSVGIGQISSEVPQNLSASRPQDRQFILSSKKLLLSDSGFYLCAWSVIGRDKNQPQHFGDGTRLSIL.

The rearrangement uses TRBV30 and TRBJ2-2, with no clear D. The germline V and J ends were trimmed by 5 bases and 3 bases, with 4 bases remaining between them. This CDR3 has 11 amino acids. Germline CDR1 GTSNPN, CDR2 SVGIG (reference sequence). CDR3 residues: CAWEDTGELFF. For the CDR3, the DNA is TGTGCCTGGGAGGACACCGGGGAGCTGTTTTTT.

As for this clone: The same CDR3 is also encoded by other DNA sequences in this sample. This chain joins TRBV4-1 and TRBJ1-1; 8 nucleotides agree with TRBD1. This CDR3 is built from 12 residues. Germline V gene data show CDR1 as MGHRA and CDR2 as YSYEKL. Losses at the gene ends were 1 base for V and 9 bases for J; bases not matched to a gene: 1. This CDR3 reads CASSQGTGQAFF. As DNA, the CDR3 is TGCGCCAGCAGCCAAGGGACAGGGCAAGCTTTCTTT.

The chain is built from TRBV19 and TRBJ1-6; possibly TRBD1 for D (5 bases). The CDR3 is made up of 16 amino acids. Trimming stripped 1 base from V and 13 bases from J, with 20 bases between. CDR1 and CDR2 (germline): LNHDA, SQIVND (reference sequence). The CDR3 loop is CASSIGVGQGKNPLHF. CDR3 coding DNA: TGTGCCAGTAGTATAGGGGTGGGGCAGGGTAAAAACCCCCTCCACTTT.

V gene TRBV27 combines with J gene TRBJ2-3; the match to TRBD2 covers 15 bases. The CDR3 has 17 residues. Germline values: CDR1 MNHEY, CDR2 SMNVEV (reference sequence). V was pared by 5 bases and J by 1 base, with 4 bases of the junction left unmatched. The CDR3 coding sequence is TGTGCCAGCAGTATTGGACTAGCGGGGGGGGGCACAGATACGCAGTATTTT. It yields the protein CASSIGLAGGGTDTQYF.

The chain has TRBV7-6 and TRBJ2-4, with D perhaps TRBD1 or TRBD2 (5 bases each). The germline V and J ends were trimmed by 1 base and 6 bases, with 13 bases remaining between them. Germline CDR1 is SGHVS and CDR2 is FNYEAQ. This CDR3 has 15 residues. The CDR3 loop is CASSLGPGRGNIQYF. DNA for the CDR3: TGTGCCAGCAGCTTAGGCCCGGGACGGGGAAACATTCAGTACTTC.

The V and J genes are TRBV4-1 and TRBJ2-3, with D perhaps matching TRBD2 (6 bases). The germline CDR1 and CDR2 sequences are MGHRA and YSYEKL. Trimming took off 4 bases at V and 5 bases at J, with 7 bases between the two ends. This CDR3 is built from 12 residues. The CDR3 is CASSPGRDTQYF. CDR3 coding DNA: TGCGCCAGCAGCCCCGGGAGAGATACGCAGTATTTT.

The chain uses TRBV9 and TRBJ2-7; weak D call: TRBD2 (6 bases). Germline V lookup: CDR1 SGDLS, CDR2 YYNGEE. Trimming took off 0 bases at V and 3 bases at J, with 13 bases between the two ends. CDR3 length equals 15 residues. The CDR3 DNA reads as TGTGCCAGCAGCGTAGAGGGAGTAGCGGACTACGAGCAGTACTTC. Translation: CASSVEGVADYEQYF. Supplemented by reference TRBV9 and TRBJ2-7, the full variable domain reads DSGVTQTPKHLITATGQRVTLRCSPRSGDLSVYWYQQSLDQGLQFLIQYYNGEERAKGNILERFSAQQFPDLHSELNLSSLELGDSALYFCASSVEGVADYEQYFGPGTRLTVT.

This sequence joins TRBV7-8 and TRBJ2-1, with D tentatively TRBD1 or TRBD2 (6 bases each). V lost 4 bases and J lost 5, with 12 bases in between. Germline V CDR1 and CDR2: SGHVS, FQNEAQ. The CDR3 runs to 14 residues. CDR3 DNA: TGTGCCAGCAGCTCCCGGGGGACAAACAATGAGCAGTTCTTC. It yields the protein CASSSRGTNNEQFF.

V is TRBV4-1 and J is TRBJ1-1; D is ambiguous. Germline V gene sequence: CDR1 MGHRA, CDR2 YSYEKL. The CDR3 runs to 14 residues. Between the trimmed V and J ends, which lost 4 bases and 5 bases, there was a span of 14 bases. CDR3 DNA: TGCGCCAGCAGCCTGGGAGGGTTCACTACTGAAGCTTTCTTT. Translating it yields CASSLGGFTTEAFF.

The rearrangement joins TRBV6-6 to TRBJ2-5; 12 bases line up with TRBD2. The CDR3 is made up of 15 amino acids. With V trimmed by 6 bases and J by 4 bases, 6 bases remained unmatched. CDR1 and CDR2 from the germline V gene are MNHNY and SVGAGI (reference sequence). CDR3 amino acids: CASRMTSGGPETQYF. Here the CDR3 DNA reads TGTGCCAGCAGGATGACTAGCGGGGGCCCAGAGACCCAGTACTTC.

The chain uses TRBV12-5 and TRBJ2-1; no reliable D call. CDR3 length: 15 residues. With 0 bases removed from V and 0 bases from J, the gap between germline ends came to 6 bases. In germline, CDR1 is LGHNT, CDR2 FRNRAP. The CDR3 protein is CASGLVRSSYNEQFF. The CDR3 nucleotides are TGTGCTAGTGGTTTGGTGAGGAGCTCCTACAATGAGCAGTTCTTC.

This chain connects TRBV18 to TRBJ1-6; D is perhaps TRBD1 (6 bases). From germline, CDR1 is KGHSH and CDR2 LQKENI. Trimming shortened V by 0 bases and J by 6 bases, and 6 bases separated the two germline ends. This CDR3 is 14 amino acids long. Written as DNA, the CDR3 is TGTGCCAGCTCACCACCAGGGGGTAATTCACCCCTCCACTTT. Protein product: CASSPPGGNSPLHF.

This sequence joins TRBV4-2 and TRBJ2-4; D possibly matches TRBD1 or TRBD2 (5 bases each). Germline values: CDR1 LGHNA, CDR2 YNFKEQ. Trimming left V 4 bases short and J 4 bases short, with 14 bases between. The CDR3 extends over 15 amino acids. This CDR3 reads CASSLTKGRKNIQYF. DNA for the CDR3: TGTGCCAGCAGCCTAACCAAGGGACGGAAAAACATTCAGTACTTC.